This T cell receptor beta chain was obtained from a study of beta chain features in type 1 diabetes. CDR1 SGHTA and CDR2 FQGNSA come from the germline V gene. V lost 3 bases and J lost 5; bases outside the gene matches: 9. The CDR3 length is 16 residues. Reverse transcribing all isolated RNA meant expressed TCRB transcripts were sequenced. Sequencing was performed with immunoSEQ multiplex PCR; in TCRdb, only in-frame clones are kept and a portion is missing. The sample has some 150,000 clones, about 7% seen once; the top ten hold about 1.5%. V and J are TRBV7-2 and TRBJ1-4; 7 bases are shared with TRBD1. The sequencing input was central memory CD4+ T cells from blood. This clonotype originated in a woman between 25 and 40 years old in good health. The CDR3 DNA follows: TGTGCCAGCAGCTTTCGACAGGGAATTTCGAATGAAAAACTGTTTTTT. Translated, it gives CASSFRQGISNEKLFF.